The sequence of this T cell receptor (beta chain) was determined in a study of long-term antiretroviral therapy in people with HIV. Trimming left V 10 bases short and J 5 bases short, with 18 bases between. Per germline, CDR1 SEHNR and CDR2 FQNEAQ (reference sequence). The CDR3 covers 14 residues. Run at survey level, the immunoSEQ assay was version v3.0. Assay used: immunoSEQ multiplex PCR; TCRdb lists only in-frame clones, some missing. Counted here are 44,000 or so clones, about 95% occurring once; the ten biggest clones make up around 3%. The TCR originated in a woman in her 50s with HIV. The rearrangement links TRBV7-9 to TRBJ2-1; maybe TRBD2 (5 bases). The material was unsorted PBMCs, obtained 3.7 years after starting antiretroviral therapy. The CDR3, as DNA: TGTGCCACCGTGGCTATACAGAGGGACAATGAGCAGTTCTTC. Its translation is CATVAIQRDNEQFF.